The source of this T cell receptor (beta chain) is a study of early T cells in non-severe SARS-CoV-2 infection. Overall study: Unsorted whole blood bulk RNA was sequenced, with unpaired chains.

This clonotype was observed many times. The antigen is not known. Each cDNA molecule carried a unique molecular identifier. TCRdb itself ran the 5' RACE reads through MiXCR, one entry per CDR3 protein. In the table there are 37,000 or so distinct CDR3 sequences, approximately 6.1% of which are singletons. Regarding the study as a whole: Anti-spike CD8 specificities were favored by VDJdb matching, whose results missed private and CD4 specificities.

Germline loops: CDR1 MDHEN, CDR2 SYDVKM. The CDR3 extends over 12 amino acids. The ends were cut back, 11 bases at V and 6 bases at J, with 14 bases in the middle. The sequencing sample was made of whole blood. This TCR was sampled from an adult who was a healthcare worker with PCR-confirmed SARS-CoV-2 infection or an uninfected control (not recorded which). The V gene is TRBV28, the J gene TRBJ1-5, with D perhaps matching TRBD1 (5 bases). The CDR3 region has the DNA TGTGCCGGGATGACGGGGACTCAGCCCCAGCATTTT. Residues: CAGMTGTQPQHF. Complete variable domain (other parts from reference TRBV28 and TRBJ1-5): DVKVTQSSRYLVKRTGEKVFLECVQDMDHENMFWYRQDPGLGLRLIYFSYDVKMKEKGDIPEGYSVSREKKERFSLILESASTNQTSMYLCAGMTGTQPQHFGDGTRLSIL.